The TCR beta chain described here comes from a study of blood T cell repertoires in COVID-19. Study-wide background: T cells, B-cell-depleted T cells, or PBMCs supplied cDNA or gDNA.

Exposed participants came across a COVID-19 case within 2 weeks before study entry. The assay was immunoSEQ multiplex PCR, and TCRdb's table has in-frame clones only and misses some. This sample has some 320,000 clones, with roughly 89% found just once. The TCR comes from a woman in her forties or fifties who had been exposed to COVID-19. The sequenced sample was PBMCs or T cells enriched from blood (not recorded which).

CDR3 sequence: CASSLPGVGETQYF. The CDR3 nucleotides are TGTGCCAGCAGTTTACCGGGGGTCGGTGAGACCCAGTACTTC. The chain couples TRBV28 to TRBJ2-5; a weak D match, TRBD2 (6 bases). Germline V lookup: CDR1 MDHEN, CDR2 SYDVKM. V gave up 2 bases and J gave up 5 bases, with 12 bases separating them. The CDR3 extends over 14 amino acids.